The rows below give T cell receptor beta chains drawn from one sample of a study of vaccination effects on CD4 cells after COVID-19. The table came from immunoSEQ multiplex PCR; TCRdb's copy has only in-frame clones and leaves some out. Altogether under 60,000 clones are present, around 67% being singletons, with the ten largest covering roughly 5.1%. Their cognate antigens are unknown. The sequenced sample was CD4+ T cells from PBMCs cultured without peptide, obtained before COVID-19 vaccination. The receptors originated from a human donor who received a COVID-19 vaccine. Both conserved end residues are part of each CDR3. D genes are given only for firm matches. Size is omitted from some rows. Given values are once, few, many or a class for expanded clones.

v_gene: TRBV7-9
d_gene: TRBD1
abundance: .
j_gene: TRBJ1-4
CDR3aa: CASSSTDRGHEKLFF
CDR3nt: TGTGCCAGCAGCTCCACCGACAGGGGCCATGAAAAACTGTTTTTT

v_gene: TRBV28
d_gene: .
abundance: .
j_gene: TRBJ1-2
CDR3aa: CASSPAGTTYGYTF
CDR3nt: TGTGCCAGCAGTCCCGCGGGGACAACATATGGCTACACCTTC

v_gene: TRBV14
d_gene: .
abundance: .
j_gene: TRBJ2-1
CDR3aa: CASSQDWGLQFF
CDR3nt: TGTGCCAGCAGCCAAGATTGGGGACTGCAGTTCTTC

v_gene: TRBV6-4
d_gene: .
abundance: few
j_gene: TRBJ2-5
CDR3aa: CASSVLPGETQYF
CDR3nt: TGTGCCAGCAGTGTCCTCCCTGGGGAGACCCAGTACTTC

v_gene: TRBV29-1
d_gene: TRBD1
abundance: once
j_gene: TRBJ2-5
CDR3aa: CSAGTAQETQYF
CDR3nt: TGCAGCGCGGGGACAGCTCAAGAGACCCAGTACTTC

v_gene: TRBV7-3
d_gene: TRBD1
abundance: .
j_gene: TRBJ1-3
CDR3aa: CASPPTGGIGGNTIYF
CDR3nt: TGTGCCAGCCCCCCCACAGGGGGCATAGGTGGAAACACCATATATTTT

v_gene: TRBV7-3
d_gene: .
abundance: few
j_gene: TRBJ2-2
CDR3aa: CASSPAWGSQDGELFF
CDR3nt: TGTGCCAGCAGCCCGGCTTGGGGTAGTCAGGACGGGGAGCTGTTTTTT

v_gene: TRBV5-5
d_gene: .
abundance: .
j_gene: TRBJ1-2
CDR3aa: CASSLMDSYGYTF
CDR3nt: TGTGCCAGCAGCTTGATGGACAGCTATGGCTACACCTTC

v_gene: TRBV6-6
d_gene: .
abundance: .
j_gene: TRBJ1-6
CDR3aa: CASRNSESPLHF
CDR3nt: TGTGCCAGCAGGAACAGCGAATCACCCCTCCACTTT

v_gene: TRBV7-9
d_gene: .
abundance: .
j_gene: TRBJ1-4
CDR3aa: CASSRGAAGGEGKLFF
CDR3nt: TGTGCCAGCAGCCGTGGGGCCGCGGGGGGAGAAGGAAAACTGTTTTTT

v_gene: TRBV3-1/TRBV3-2
d_gene: .
abundance: .
j_gene: TRBJ1-1
CDR3aa: CASSRSNTEAFF
CDR3nt: TGTGCCAGCAGCAGATCGAACACTGAAGCTTTCTTT

v_gene: TRBV11-3
d_gene: .
abundance: .
j_gene: TRBJ2-7
CDR3aa: CASSSAPSGLEQYF
CDR3nt: TGTGCCAGCAGCTCGGCCCCCTCGGGTCTCGAGCAGTACTTC

v_gene: TRBV6-5
d_gene: .
abundance: .
j_gene: TRBJ1-1
CDR3aa: CASSLRGGITEAFF
CDR3nt: TGTGCCAGCAGTCTCCGGGGGGGAATCACTGAAGCTTTCTTT

v_gene: TRBV27
d_gene: .
abundance: .
j_gene: TRBJ2-1
CDR3aa: CASSSPPPIYNEQFF
CDR3nt: TGTGCCAGCAGTTCTCCACCCCCAATCTACAATGAGCAGTTCTTC

v_gene: TRBV7-2
d_gene: .
abundance: few
j_gene: TRBJ2-3
CDR3aa: CAGSIGGGTDTQYF
CDR3nt: TGTGCCGGGTCAATAGGAGGAGGCACAGATACGCAGTATTTT

v_gene: TRBV19
d_gene: TRBD1
abundance: few
j_gene: TRBJ1-2
CDR3aa: CASSSDRGFYGYTF
CDR3nt: TGTGCCAGTAGTTCCGACAGGGGGTTCTATGGCTACACCTTC

v_gene: TRBV6-5
d_gene: .
abundance: .
j_gene: TRBJ2-3
CDR3aa: CASSPRPTDTQYF
CDR3nt: TGTGCCAGCAGTCCGCGACCCACAGATACGCAGTATTTT

v_gene: TRBV15
d_gene: TRBD2
abundance: .
j_gene: TRBJ2-3
CDR3aa: CATSRDPSGGASDTQYF
CDR3nt: TGTGCCACCAGCAGAGATCCTAGCGGGGGGGCCTCAGATACGCAGTATTTT

v_gene: TRBV6-5
d_gene: TRBD2
abundance: .
j_gene: TRBJ2-7
CDR3aa: CASSYSKLAGAYEQYF
CDR3nt: TGTGCCAGCAGTTACTCGAAGCTAGCGGGAGCCTACGAGCAGTACTTC

v_gene: TRBV10-1
d_gene: .
abundance: .
j_gene: TRBJ2-1
CDR3aa: CASSRDKTYNEQFF
CDR3nt: TGCGCCAGCAGTAGGGACAAGACCTACAATGAGCAGTTCTTC

v_gene: TRBV18
d_gene: .
abundance: once
j_gene: TRBJ1-4
CDR3aa: CASSPPSGEKLFF
CDR3nt: TGTGCCAGCTCACCACCGAGCGGGGAAAAACTGTTTTTT

v_gene: TRBV15
d_gene: TRBD1
abundance: few
j_gene: TRBJ1-6
CDR3aa: CATSRDLVFGQGASYNSPLHF
CDR3nt: TGTGCCACCAGCAGAGATCTGGTATTTGGGCAGGGGGCTTCCTATAATTCACCCCTCCACTTT

v_gene: TRBV15
d_gene: .
abundance: .
j_gene: TRBJ2-3
CDR3aa: CATSSLTTTYTDTQYF
CDR3nt: TGTGCCACCAGCTCCCTGACAACCACATACACAGATACGCAGTATTTT

v_gene: TRBV7-9
d_gene: .
abundance: few
j_gene: TRBJ1-2
CDR3aa: CASSLDAGSYGYTF
CDR3nt: TGTGCCAGCAGCTTAGATGCGGGGTCGTATGGCTACACCTTC

v_gene: TRBV6-2/TRBV6-3
d_gene: .
abundance: .
j_gene: TRBJ1-4
CDR3aa: CASSYMGRGEKLFF
CDR3nt: TGTGCCAGCAGTTATATGGGACGTGGTGAAAAACTGTTTTTT

v_gene: TRBV4-1
d_gene: .
abundance: many
j_gene: TRBJ1-5
CDR3aa: CASSHGTLQNQPQHF
CDR3nt: TGCGCCAGCAGCCACGGGACATTGCAAAATCAGCCCCAGCATTTT

v_gene: TRBV11-3
d_gene: .
abundance: .
j_gene: TRBJ1-2
CDR3aa: CASSLALAPSINYGYTF
CDR3nt: TGTGCCAGCAGCTTAGCTCTAGCGCCCTCCATTAACTATGGCTACACCTTC

v_gene: TRBV27
d_gene: TRBD2
abundance: .
j_gene: TRBJ2-7
CDR3aa: CASSRWGGERSYEQYF
CDR3nt: TGTGCCAGCAGTCGGTGGGGGGGGGAGAGGTCCTACGAGCAGTACTTC

v_gene: TRBV28
d_gene: .
abundance: .
j_gene: TRBJ2-7
CDR3aa: CASATGTFPYEQYF
CDR3nt: TGTGCCAGCGCGACCGGGACATTCCCCTACGAGCAGTACTTC

v_gene: TRBV4-3
d_gene: TRBD1
abundance: .
j_gene: TRBJ2-4
CDR3aa: CASSISDRGLLAKNIQYF
CDR3nt: TGCGCCAGCAGCATCTCGGACAGGGGGCTTTTAGCCAAAAACATTCAGTACTTC

v_gene: TRBV5-4
d_gene: TRBD1
abundance: .
j_gene: TRBJ1-4
CDR3aa: CASSADRGTNEKLFF
CDR3nt: TGTGCCAGCAGCGCCGACAGGGGGACTAATGAAAAACTGTTTTTT

v_gene: TRBV1
d_gene: .
abundance: .
j_gene: TRBJ2-5
CDR3aa: CTSSDYRGRETQYF
CDR3nt: TGCACCAGCAGCGACTACAGGGGTCGAGAGACCCAGTACTTC

v_gene: TRBV5-5
d_gene: .
abundance: .
j_gene: TRBJ1-1
CDR3aa: CASSLLVNTEAFF
CDR3nt: TGTGCCAGCAGCTTATTGGTGAACACTGAAGCTTTCTTT

v_gene: TRBV2
d_gene: .
abundance: .
j_gene: TRBJ1-2
CDR3aa: CASGSGIDGFYGYTF
CDR3nt: TGTGCCAGCGGAAGCGGCATAGACGGATTCTATGGCTACACCTTC

v_gene: TRBV3-1/TRBV3-2
d_gene: .
abundance: .
j_gene: TRBJ2-1
CDR3aa: CASSQANPPYNEQFF
CDR3nt: TGTGCCAGCAGCCAAGCCAACCCACCCTACAATGAGCAGTTCTTC

v_gene: TRBV7-2
d_gene: TRBD1
abundance: .
j_gene: TRBJ2-1
CDR3aa: CASSSGGTGGYNEQFF
CDR3nt: TGTGCCAGCAGCTCCGGAGGGACAGGGGGCTACAATGAGCAGTTCTTC

v_gene: TRBV19
d_gene: .
abundance: few
j_gene: TRBJ1-5
CDR3aa: CASKTVGPGQPQHF
CDR3nt: TGTGCCAGTAAGACGGTCGGCCCCGGGCAGCCCCAGCATTTT

v_gene: TRBV5-1
d_gene: .
abundance: .
j_gene: TRBJ1-2
CDR3aa: CASSPDGVPGGGYTF
CDR3nt: TGCGCCAGCAGCCCGGATGGGGTCCCGGGGGGGGGCTACACCTTC

v_gene: TRBV5-1
d_gene: .
abundance: .
j_gene: TRBJ1-2
CDR3aa: CASSLGRDYGYTF
CDR3nt: TGCGCCAGCAGCTTGGGCAGGGACTATGGCTACACCTTC

v_gene: TRBV7-2
d_gene: .
abundance: few
j_gene: TRBJ1-1
CDR3aa: CASSLQAYTEAFF
CDR3nt: TGTGCCAGCAGCCTCCAGGCCTACACTGAAGCTTTCTTT

v_gene: TRBV29-1
d_gene: TRBD2
abundance: once
j_gene: TRBJ2-3
CDR3aa: CSVQRTSGRLGTDTQYF
CDR3nt: TGCAGCGTCCAAAGGACTAGCGGGAGGCTTGGCACAGATACGCAGTATTTT

v_gene: TRBV7-2
d_gene: TRBD2
abundance: .
j_gene: TRBJ2-5
CDR3aa: CASSLGNGASGETQYF
CDR3nt: TGTGCCAGCAGCTTGGGGAACGGGGCTAGCGGGGAGACCCAGTACTTC

v_gene: TRBV5-4
d_gene: TRBD2
abundance: .
j_gene: TRBJ2-7
CDR3aa: CASSLGLAGGVSYEQYF
CDR3nt: TGTGCCAGCAGCTTGGGACTAGCGGGGGGGGTCTCCTACGAGCAGTACTTC

v_gene: TRBV5-5
d_gene: .
abundance: .
j_gene: TRBJ1-6
CDR3aa: CASSLAGQAISYNSPLHF
CDR3nt: TGTGCCAGCAGCTTGGCCGGGCAGGCGATCTCCTATAATTCACCCCTCCACTTT

v_gene: TRBV28
d_gene: TRBD1
abundance: few
j_gene: TRBJ1-2
CDR3aa: CASSPSPGQGPYGYTF
CDR3nt: TGTGCCAGCAGCCCGTCCCCCGGACAGGGACCTTATGGCTACACCTTC

v_gene: TRBV6-6
d_gene: .
abundance: .
j_gene: TRBJ1-4
CDR3aa: CASRHPINEKLFF
CDR3nt: TGTGCCAGCAGACACCCCATTAATGAAAAACTGTTTTTT

v_gene: TRBV28
d_gene: .
abundance: .
j_gene: TRBJ1-5
CDR3aa: CASRPGDSNQPQHF
CDR3nt: TGTGCCAGCAGGCCGGGCGATAGCAATCAGCCCCAGCATTTT

v_gene: TRBV5-1
d_gene: TRBD1
abundance: .
j_gene: TRBJ1-2
CDR3aa: CASSLTGGADGYTF
CDR3nt: TGCGCCAGCAGCTTGACAGGGGGCGCGGATGGCTACACCTTC

v_gene: TRBV29-1
d_gene: TRBD2
abundance: .
j_gene: TRBJ2-3
CDR3aa: CSVGGLAALTDTQYF
CDR3nt: TGCAGCGTTGGGGGACTAGCGGCCCTCACAGATACGCAGTATTTT

v_gene: TRBV19
d_gene: .
abundance: .
j_gene: TRBJ1-3
CDR3aa: CASSIGEGLGAIYF
CDR3nt: TGTGCCAGTAGTATTGGAGAGGGACTCGGAGCCATATATTTT

v_gene: TRBV14
d_gene: TRBD1
abundance: .
j_gene: TRBJ1-1
CDR3aa: CASSQPGQGTEAFF
CDR3nt: TGTGCCAGCAGCCAACCTGGACAGGGCACTGAAGCTTTCTTT

v_gene: TRBV29-1
d_gene: .
abundance: .
j_gene: TRBJ2-7
CDR3aa: CSATIPPGEQYF
CDR3nt: TGCAGCGCCACTATCCCCCCCGGCGAGCAGTACTTC